Below are 12 T cell receptor beta chains sequenced from a single sample in a study of T cell responses to AZD1222 COVID-19 vaccine. Sequencing was performed with immunoSEQ multiplex PCR; in TCRdb, only in-frame clones are kept and a portion is missing. Of approximately 140,000 clones in the sample, roughly 90% were seen once. The source was peripheral blood, collected 28 days after the second AZD1222 dose. These receptors all come from an adult who received the AZD1222 COVID-19 vaccine.

The chain uses TRBV27 and TRBJ1-2; TRBD1 aligns across 11 bases. The CDR3 runs 15 residues. Unmatched junction bases numbered 7, after V lost 5 bases and J lost 5 bases. The V gene's germline CDR1 is MNHEY and CDR2 SMNVEV (reference sequence). Here the CDR3 DNA reads TGTGCCAGCAGTACAGGACAGGGGGCAGAGTATGGCTACACCTTC. Protein product: CASSTGQGAEYGYTF.

The chain uses TRBV18 and TRBJ1-2, with D unclear. Trimming took 5 bases from V and 1 from J, leaving 11 bases between them. Germline values: CDR1 KGHSH, CDR2 LQKENI. This CDR3 contains 14 residues. The CDR3 nucleotides are TGTGCCAGCTCAGATACCCAGGATAACTATGGCTACACCTTC. It encodes CASSDTQDNYGYTF.

CDR3 sequence: CASSDYGPSGWEQYF. In DNA form, the CDR3 reads TGCGCCAGCAGTGACTACGGCCCCTCTGGCTGGGAGCAGTACTTC. The rearrangement links TRBV10-2 to TRBJ2-7; D call uncertain. From germline, CDR1 is WSHSY and CDR2 SAAADI. V lost 3 bases to trimming and J lost 7 bases, with 19 bases between them. The CDR3 sequence is 15 residues long.

The chain uses TRBV30 and TRBJ2-7; TRBD2 is a possible D gene (5 bases). This CDR3 contains 12 residues. Germline V gene data show CDR1 as GTSNPN and CDR2 as SVGIG (reference sequence). Trimming cost V 2 bases and J 5 bases, with 10 bases left between them. CDR3 bases: TGTGCCTGGAGTCCGGGGTTCCACGAGCAGTACTTC. Amino acids: CAWSPGFHEQYF.

The chain recombines TRBV3-1 (or the pseudogene TRBV3-2) with TRBJ1-1; no firm D call. Trimming took off 0 bases at V and 2 bases at J, with 7 bases between the two ends. CDR3 size: 14 residues. The V gene's germline CDR1 is LGHDT and CDR2 YNNKEL (reference sequence). The CDR3 protein is CASSQDSSNTEAFF. DNA for the CDR3: TGTGCCAGCAGCCAAGATTCGAGTAACACTGAAGCTTTCTTT.

The rearrangement joins TRBV7-8 to TRBJ1-4; unclear D gene. CDR1 and CDR2 from the germline V gene are SGHVS and FQNEAQ. The V end was cut by 1 base, the J end by 0 bases, with 15 bases between. The CDR3 spans 18 residues. CDR3 protein: CASSLEDRGTATNEKLFF. For the CDR3, the DNA is TGTGCCAGCAGCTTAGAAGACCGGGGAACGGCAACTAATGAAAAACTGTTTTTT.

This clone was detected once. The rearrangement uses TRBV7-3 and TRBJ1-1; tentative D call: TRBD1 (5 bases). This CDR3 region has 15 residues. Germline CDR1 is SGHTA and CDR2 is FQGTGA. Trimming took off 3 bases at V and 7 bases at J, with 18 bases between the two ends. This CDR3 reads CASSFRGGQPDEAFF. CDR3 in DNA: TGTGCCAGCAGCTTTAGGGGAGGGCAGCCTGATGAAGCTTTCTTT.

V and J are TRBV3-1 (or the pseudogene TRBV3-2) and TRBJ1-5, with D possibly matching TRBD1 (5 bases). V lost 6 bases, J lost 3 bases, and 21 bases lay in between. The CDR3 is 17 amino acids. Per the germline V gene, CDR1 is LGHDT and CDR2 is YNNKEL (reference sequence). CDR3 region: CASRKRRGQVLNQPQHF. In DNA form, the CDR3 reads TGTGCCAGCAGGAAAAGAAGGGGCCAGGTTCTCAATCAGCCCCAGCATTTT.

This sequence joins TRBV19 and TRBJ1-5; possibly TRBD1 for D (5 bases). CDR3 size: 13 residues. CDR1 LNHDA and CDR2 SQIVND come from the germline V gene (reference sequence). The ends were cut back, 5 bases at V and 6 bases at J, with 11 bases in the middle. CDR3 in amino acids: CASSQGWPQPQHF. The CDR3 nucleotides are TGTGCCAGTAGTCAGGGATGGCCTCAGCCCCAGCATTTT.

The chain has TRBV28 and TRBJ1-6; 8 positions match TRBD1. The length of the CDR3 is 15 residues. With V trimmed by 4 bases and J by 8 bases, 7 bases remained unmatched. Germline V gene sequence: CDR1 MDHEN, CDR2 SYDVKM. CDR3 protein: CASSYWTGSDSPLHF. For the CDR3, the DNA is TGTGCCAGCAGTTACTGGACAGGGTCTGATTCACCCCTCCACTTT.

The chain uses TRBV6-5 and TRBJ1-6, with D hard to call. This CDR3 spans 13 amino acids. Trimming stripped 11 bases from V and 7 bases from J, with 15 bases between. The germline CDR1 and CDR2 sequences are MNHEY and SVGAGI. The CDR3 spells CASVEVSNSPLHF. CDR3 in DNA: TGTGCCTCGGTGGAGGTATCAAATTCACCCCTCCACTTT.

V is TRBV5-8 and J is TRBJ2-7, with 14 bases matching TRBD2. The germline V gene has CDR1 SGHTS and CDR2 YDEGEE. This CDR3 comprises 16 residues. Trimming at V came to 2 bases and at J to 6 bases, leaving 7 bases not matched to a gene. CDR3 residues: CASSLPGLAGVSEQYF. CDR3 coding DNA: TGTGCCAGCAGCTTACCGGGACTAGCGGGAGTAAGCGAGCAGTACTTC.